This record looks at one T cell receptor beta chain sequence and its context. The data originate from a study of blood T cell repertoires in COVID-19. Across the study: Samples came from the United States, Italy and Spain, spanning acute and convalescent COVID-19. PBMCs, B-cell-depleted T cells, or T cells provided the cDNA or gDNA that made up the material.

Trimming removed 0 bases from V and 0 bases from J, with 12 bases in between. The CDR3 length is 16 residues. Germline-derived CDR1 and CDR2 are SGDLS and YYNGEE. Original methodology: Reference gene primer amplification gave nucleated cell count estimates. Some clones are missing from TCRdb's copy, which holds only in-frame ones; the method was immunoSEQ multiplex PCR. V and J calls and clone size are copied from that table; D and trimming were computed from the DNA. The sample gives about 45,000 clones, around 89% of which show up once; roughly 6.2% is in the top ten. The chain combines TRBV9 with TRBJ2-5; the D gene is possibly TRBD1 (6 bases). The receptor was isolated from a human donor in a cohort sampled during active COVID-19. Sequenced material: peripheral blood. The CDR3 bases are TGTGCCAGCAGCGTAGGCACAGGGTTGTACCAAGAGACCCAGTACTTC. The encoded protein is CASSVGTGLYQETQYF.